The 13 T cell receptor beta chains in this list originate from one sample, sequenced in a study of T-cell memory formation after mild COVID-19. TCRdb used MiXCR to reprocess the 5' RACE reads, holding one entry per CDR3 protein. This table has approximately 170,000 distinct CDR3 sequences, around 13% appearing once. The sample consisted of PBMCs or a T cell subset sorted from them (not recorded which). All receptors derive from a man aged 18 to 30 who had mild COVID-19 (a few samples of this study predate the infection). Cell type and time point are not known.

This clonotype has a count of ten or more. V gene TRBV29-1 combines with J gene TRBJ1-1; no clear D gene. The CDR3 is 14 amino acids. Looked up from germline, CDR1 is SQVTM and CDR2 is ANQGSEA. Trimming took 0 bases from V and 4 from J, leaving 12 bases between them. Here the CDR3 DNA reads TGCAGCGTTGAAGATACGGTAAAAGGCACTGAAGCTTTCTTT. It is translated as CSVEDTVKGTEAFF.

V usage is TRBV11-3 and J usage is TRBJ2-3; unclear D gene. Germline CDR1 is SGHNT and CDR2 is YENEEA. The V and J ends lost 3 bases and 4 bases respectively, with 14 bases between them. CDR3 length: 15 residues. The CDR3 sequence is CASSFRPTSADTQYF. The CDR3 coding sequence is TGTGCCAGCAGCTTTAGACCCACGTCGGCAGATACGCAGTATTTT.

This clonotype occurred a few times. The rearrangement joins TRBV30 to TRBJ1-1; 7 nucleotides agree with TRBD1. The CDR3 spans 13 residues. Per germline, CDR1 GTSNPN and CDR2 SVGIG (reference sequence). The ends lost 0 bases at V and 3 bases at J; junction bases unmatched: 1. The CDR3 spells CAWSVQGDTEAFF. For the CDR3, the DNA is TGTGCCTGGAGTGTCCAGGGGGACACTGAAGCTTTCTTT.

This clonotype was seen a few times. V is TRBV7-2 and J is TRBJ2-5, with TRBD1 matching over 11 bases. This CDR3 has 14 residues. The germline V gene encodes CDR1 SGHTA and CDR2 FQGNSA. Germline trimming cut 4 bases from V and 4 bases from J; bases unmatched to any gene: 2. The CDR3 region is CASSSDRGLETQYF. The DNA for the CDR3 is TGTGCCAGCAGCTCGGACAGGGGGCTAGAGACCCAGTACTTC.

This clonotype has a handful of counts. The rearrangement links TRBV6-2 or TRBV6-3 to TRBJ1-3, with 10 positions matching TRBD1. CDR1 is MNHEY, CDR2 SVGEGT, per germline. The trim removed 6 bases at V and 0 bases at J, leaving 17 bases unmatched. The CDR3 runs 20 residues. This CDR3 reads CASRESGTGVSFLSGNTIYF. The CDR3 nucleotides read TGTGCCAGCAGGGAATCCGGGACAGGGGTCTCCTTCCTCTCTGGAAACACCATATATTTT.

Here the CDR3 reads CSAGRVVAGELFF. The CDR3 DNA sequence: TGCAGTGCTGGGCGGGTTGTGGCCGGGGAGCTGTTTTTT. The J gene is TRBJ2-2, the V gene TRBV20-1; tentatively, D is TRBD2 (5 bases). Per the germline V gene, CDR1 is DFQATT and CDR2 is SNEGSKA (reference sequence). Between the trimmed V and J ends, which lost 5 bases and 6 bases, there was a span of 13 bases. The CDR3 consists of 13 residues.

This clonotype has ten or more counts. V gene TRBV5-1 combines with J gene TRBJ1-1; D gene ambiguous. Germline V gives CDR1 SGHRS, CDR2 YFSETQ. The CDR3 consists of 13 residues. The germline V and J ends were trimmed by 1 base and 1 base, with 5 bases remaining between them. In nucleotides, the CDR3 is TGCGCCAGCAGCTTGCAACGGAACACTGAAGCTTTCTTT. It codes for CASSLQRNTEAFF.

There are many counts of this clonotype. CDR3 nucleotide sequence: TGTGCCAGTGGAAGACCCTCCTACAATGAGCAGTTCTTC. This gives the protein CASGRPSYNEQFF. This chain uses TRBV18 with TRBJ2-1; D ambiguous. Between the trimmed V and J ends, which lost 9 bases and 0 bases, there was a span of 9 bases. There are 13 residues in the CDR3. CDR1 KGHSH and CDR2 LQKENI come from the germline V gene. Supplemented by reference TRBV18 and TRBJ2-1, the full variable domain reads NAGVMQNPRHLVRRRGQEARLRCSPMKGHSHVYWYRQLPEEGLKFMVYLQKENIIDESGMPKERFSAEFPKEGPSILRIQQVVRGDSAAYFCASGRPSYNEQFFGPGTRLTVL.

V gene TRBV10-3 combines with J gene TRBJ2-7, with a tentative D call TRBD1 (5 bases). V dropped 6 bases and J dropped 5 bases, with 8 bases sitting between them. This CDR3 is 11 amino acids long. Germline CDR1 reads ENHRY; CDR2 reads SYGVKD. CDR3 loop: CAISSGNEQYV. Here the CDR3 DNA reads TGTGCCATCAGCTCAGGGAACGAGCAGTACGTC.

This clonotype has only a few counts. The rearrangement links TRBV20-1 to TRBJ2-7, with 7 positions matching TRBD1. This CDR3 is 12 amino acids long. Germline CDR1 DFQATT, CDR2 SNEGSKA (reference sequence). The CDR3 bases are TGCAGGAAGGGACAGAGGGACTACGAGCAGTACGTC. Encoded protein: CRKGQRDYEQYV.

This clonotype was observed a handful of times. The chain recombines TRBV28 with TRBJ2-3; no clear D gene. The V gene's germline CDR1 is MDHEN and CDR2 SYDVKM. There are 9 residues in the CDR3. Trimming took off 7 bases at V and 4 bases at J, with 0 bases between the two ends. The chain's CDR3 is CASTDTQYF. As DNA, the CDR3 is TGTGCCAGCACAGATACGCAGTATTTT.

The chain joins TRBV4-3 to TRBJ2-7, with D perhaps TRBD2 (5 bases). The germline V gene has CDR1 LGHNA and CDR2 YSLEER. The CDR3 totals 15 residues. With 2 bases removed from V and 0 bases from J, the gap between germline ends came to 11 bases. The CDR3 nucleotides are TGCGCCAGCAGCCAAACGCTAGCCCTCTCCTACGAGCAGTACTTC. Protein sequence: CASSQTLALSYEQYF.

V gene TRBV28 combines with J gene TRBJ2-7; D possibly uses TRBD1 or TRBD2 (7 bases each). Trimming shortened V by 5 bases and J by 0 bases, and 17 bases separated the two germline ends. The CDR3 is 16 amino acids. The germline CDR1 and CDR2 sequences are MDHEN and SYDVKM. CDR3 DNA: TGTGCCAGCAGTCCAGGGGGGGGGGACGGCTCCTACGAGCAGTACGTC. Amino acids: CASSPGGGDGSYEQYV.